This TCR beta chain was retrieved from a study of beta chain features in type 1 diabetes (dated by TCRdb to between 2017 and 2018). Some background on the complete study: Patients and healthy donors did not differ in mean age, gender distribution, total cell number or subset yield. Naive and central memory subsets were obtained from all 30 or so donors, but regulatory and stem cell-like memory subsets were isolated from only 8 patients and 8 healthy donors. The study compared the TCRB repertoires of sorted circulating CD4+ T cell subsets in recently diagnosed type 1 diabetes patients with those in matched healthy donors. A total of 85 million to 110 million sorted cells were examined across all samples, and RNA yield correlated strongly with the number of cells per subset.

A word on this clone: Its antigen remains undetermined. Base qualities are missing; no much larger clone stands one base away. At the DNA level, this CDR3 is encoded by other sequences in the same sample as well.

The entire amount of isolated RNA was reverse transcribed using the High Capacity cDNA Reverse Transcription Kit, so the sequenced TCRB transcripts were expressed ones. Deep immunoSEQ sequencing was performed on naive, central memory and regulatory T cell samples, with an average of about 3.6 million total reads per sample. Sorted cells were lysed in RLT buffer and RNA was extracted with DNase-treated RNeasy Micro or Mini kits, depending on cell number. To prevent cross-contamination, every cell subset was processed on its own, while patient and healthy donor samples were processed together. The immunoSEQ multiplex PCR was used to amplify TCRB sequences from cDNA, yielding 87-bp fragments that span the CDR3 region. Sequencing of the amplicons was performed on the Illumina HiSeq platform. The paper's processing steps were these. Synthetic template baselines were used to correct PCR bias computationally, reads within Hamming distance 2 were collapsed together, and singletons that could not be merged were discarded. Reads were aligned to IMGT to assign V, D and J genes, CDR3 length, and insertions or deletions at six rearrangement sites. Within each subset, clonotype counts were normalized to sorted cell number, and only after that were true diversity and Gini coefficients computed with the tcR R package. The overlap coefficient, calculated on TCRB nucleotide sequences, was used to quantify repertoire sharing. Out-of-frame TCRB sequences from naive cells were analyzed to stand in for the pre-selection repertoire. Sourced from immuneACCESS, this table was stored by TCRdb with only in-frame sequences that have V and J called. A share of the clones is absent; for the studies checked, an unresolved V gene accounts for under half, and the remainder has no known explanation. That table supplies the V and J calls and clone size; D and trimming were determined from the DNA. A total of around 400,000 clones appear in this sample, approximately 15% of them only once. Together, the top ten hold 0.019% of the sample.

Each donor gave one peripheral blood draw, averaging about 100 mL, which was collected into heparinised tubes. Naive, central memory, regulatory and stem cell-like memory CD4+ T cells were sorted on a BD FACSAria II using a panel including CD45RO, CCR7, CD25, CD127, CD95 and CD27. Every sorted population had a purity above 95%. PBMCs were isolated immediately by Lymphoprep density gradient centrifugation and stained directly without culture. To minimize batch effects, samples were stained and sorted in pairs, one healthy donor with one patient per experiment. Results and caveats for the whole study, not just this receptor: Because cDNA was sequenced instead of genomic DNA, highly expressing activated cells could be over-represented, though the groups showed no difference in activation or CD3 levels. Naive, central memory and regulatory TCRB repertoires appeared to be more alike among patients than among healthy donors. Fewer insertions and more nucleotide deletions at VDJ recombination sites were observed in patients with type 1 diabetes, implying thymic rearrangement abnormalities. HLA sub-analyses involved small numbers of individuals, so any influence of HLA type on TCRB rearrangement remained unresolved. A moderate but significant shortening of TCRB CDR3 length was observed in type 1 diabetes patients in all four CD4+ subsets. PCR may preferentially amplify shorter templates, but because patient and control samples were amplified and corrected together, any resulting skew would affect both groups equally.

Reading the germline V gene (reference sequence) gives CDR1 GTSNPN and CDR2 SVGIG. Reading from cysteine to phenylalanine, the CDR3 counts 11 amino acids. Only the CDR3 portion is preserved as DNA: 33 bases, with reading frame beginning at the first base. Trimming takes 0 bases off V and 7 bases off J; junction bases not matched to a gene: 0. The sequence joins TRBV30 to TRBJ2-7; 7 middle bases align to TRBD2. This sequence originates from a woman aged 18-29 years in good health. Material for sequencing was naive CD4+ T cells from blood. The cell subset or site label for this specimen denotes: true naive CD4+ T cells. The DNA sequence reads TGTGCCTGGAGTGTCGGGGGGGAGCAGTACTTC. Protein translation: CAWSVGGEQYF.